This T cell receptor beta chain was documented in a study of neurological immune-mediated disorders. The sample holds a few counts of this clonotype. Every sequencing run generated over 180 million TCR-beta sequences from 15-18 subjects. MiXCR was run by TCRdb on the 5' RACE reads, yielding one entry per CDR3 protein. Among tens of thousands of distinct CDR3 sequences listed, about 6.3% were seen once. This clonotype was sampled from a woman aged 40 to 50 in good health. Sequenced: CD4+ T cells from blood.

The CDR3 nucleotides are TGCGCCAGCAGTGATCCAGCGGGCTTTTCCTACGAGCAGTACTTC. Translation: CASSDPAGFSYEQYF. The rearrangement links TRBV10-2 to TRBJ2-7; weak D call: TRBD2 (6 bases). CDR1 is WSHSY and CDR2 is SAAADI in the germline V gene. The V end lost 3 bases, the J end lost 1 base, and 13 bases lay between the germline ends. This CDR3 is built from 15 residues.